In its sample, the clone carrying this T cell receptor (beta chain) was seen a few times. Its antigen remains unknown. The sample belongs to a study of beta chain features in type 1 diabetes. At the level of the study: Cell yields, gender and age were similar in healthy donors and patients.

Study-level findings and limits: Type 1 diabetes patients showed fewer insertions and more deletions at VDJ junctions.

Germline loops: CDR1 KGHSH, CDR2 LQKENI. CDR3 length: 15 residues. Trimming left V 2 bases short and J 5 bases short, with 15 bases between. Reverse transcribing all isolated RNA meant expressed TCRB transcripts were sequenced. Sequenced by immunoSEQ multiplex PCR; TCRdb stores in-frame clones only, minus some. The sample yields about 220,000 clones, 11% seen once. The source of this sequence is a man younger than 30 in good health. This chain uses TRBV18 with TRBJ2-5; D possibly corresponds to TRBD2 (6 bases). Sequencing was carried out using central memory CD4+ T cells from blood. This CDR3 is CASSPSGLPSETQYF. The DNA of the CDR3 is TGTGCCAGCTCACCATCGGGACTCCCAAGTGAGACCCAGTACTTC.